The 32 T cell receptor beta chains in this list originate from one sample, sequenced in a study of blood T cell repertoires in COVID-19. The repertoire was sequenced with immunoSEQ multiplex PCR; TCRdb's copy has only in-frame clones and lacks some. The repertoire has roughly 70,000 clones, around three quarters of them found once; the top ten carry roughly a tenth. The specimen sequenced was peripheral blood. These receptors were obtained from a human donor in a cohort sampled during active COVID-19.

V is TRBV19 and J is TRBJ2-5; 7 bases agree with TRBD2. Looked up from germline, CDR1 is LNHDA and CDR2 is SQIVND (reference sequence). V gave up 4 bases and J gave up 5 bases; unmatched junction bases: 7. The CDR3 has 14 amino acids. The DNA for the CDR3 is TGTGCCAGTAGTAGCGGGAGCCTCGGGGAGACCCAGTACTTC. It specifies CASSSGSLGETQYF.

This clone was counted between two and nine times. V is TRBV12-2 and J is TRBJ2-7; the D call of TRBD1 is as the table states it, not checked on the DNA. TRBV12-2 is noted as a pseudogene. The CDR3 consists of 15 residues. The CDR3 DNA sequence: TGTGCAAGTCGCCCAGGGGTCCGCAGGGGTGGCGAGCAGTACTTC. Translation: CASRPGVRRGGEQYF.

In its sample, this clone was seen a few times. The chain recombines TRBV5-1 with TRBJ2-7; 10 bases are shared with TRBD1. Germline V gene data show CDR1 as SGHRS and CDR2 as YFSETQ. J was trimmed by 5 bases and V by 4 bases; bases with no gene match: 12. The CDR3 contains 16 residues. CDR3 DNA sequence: TGCGCCAGCAGCAGAAAAAGACAGGGGGCAGGGAACGAGCAGTACTTC. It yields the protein CASSRKRQGAGNEQYF.

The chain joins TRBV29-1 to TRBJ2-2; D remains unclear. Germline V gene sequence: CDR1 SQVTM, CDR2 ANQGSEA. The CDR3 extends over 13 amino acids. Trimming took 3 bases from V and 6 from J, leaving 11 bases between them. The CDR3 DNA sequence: TGCAGCGTTGAGTGGCAGGTTGCCGGGGAGCTGTTTTTT. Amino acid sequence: CSVEWQVAGELFF.

The CDR3 DNA reads as TGTGCCAGCAGCCACGACAGGGGTGGGCAGCCCCAGCATTTT. Amino acid sequence: CASSHDRGGQPQHF. This chain connects TRBV28 to TRBJ1-5, with 8 bases matching TRBD1. Germline trimming cut 6 bases from V and 7 bases from J; bases unmatched to any gene: 8. The CDR3 covers 14 residues. Per germline, CDR1 MDHEN and CDR2 SYDVKM. Looking up the rest from reference TRBV28 and TRBJ1-5 gives the full variable domain: DVKVTQSSRYLVKRTGEKVFLECVQDMDHENMFWYRQDPGLGLRLIYFSYDVKMKEKGDIPEGYSVSREKKERFSLILESASTNQTSMYLCASSHDRGGQPQHFGDGTRLSIL.

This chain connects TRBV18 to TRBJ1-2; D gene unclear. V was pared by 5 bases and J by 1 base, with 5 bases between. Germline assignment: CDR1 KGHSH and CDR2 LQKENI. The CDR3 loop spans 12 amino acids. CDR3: CASSNNNYGYTF. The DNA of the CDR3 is TGTGCCAGCTCAAACAATAACTATGGCTACACCTTC.

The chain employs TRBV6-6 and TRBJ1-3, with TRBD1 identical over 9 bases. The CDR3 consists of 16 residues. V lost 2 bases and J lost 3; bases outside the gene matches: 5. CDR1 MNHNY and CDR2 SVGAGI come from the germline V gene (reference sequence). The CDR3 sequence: CASSYPGTGFGNTIYF. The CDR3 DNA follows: TGTGCCAGCAGTTACCCTGGGACAGGGTTTGGAAACACCATATATTTT.

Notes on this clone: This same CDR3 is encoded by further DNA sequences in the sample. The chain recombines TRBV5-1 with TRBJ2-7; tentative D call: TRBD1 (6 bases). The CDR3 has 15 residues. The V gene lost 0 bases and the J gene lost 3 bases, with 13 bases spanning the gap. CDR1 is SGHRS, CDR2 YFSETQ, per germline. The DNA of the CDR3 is TGCGCCAGCAGCTTGGGGGGTCAGGGGAGCTACGAGCAGTACTTC. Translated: CASSLGGQGSYEQYF. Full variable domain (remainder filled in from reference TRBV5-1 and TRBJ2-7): KAGVTQTPRYLIKTRGQQVTLSCSPISGHRSVSWYQQTPGQGLQFLFEYFSETQRNKGNFPGRFSGRQFSNSRSEMNVSTLELGDSALYLCASSLGGQGSYEQYFGPGTRLTVT.

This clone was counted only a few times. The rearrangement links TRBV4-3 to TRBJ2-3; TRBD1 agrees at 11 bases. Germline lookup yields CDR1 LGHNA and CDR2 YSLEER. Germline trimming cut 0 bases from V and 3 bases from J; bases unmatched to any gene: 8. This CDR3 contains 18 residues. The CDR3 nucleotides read TGCGCCAGCAGCCAAGAGTACGTCGGGACAGGGGGTACAGATACGCAGTATTTT. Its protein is CASSQEYVGTGGTDTQYF.

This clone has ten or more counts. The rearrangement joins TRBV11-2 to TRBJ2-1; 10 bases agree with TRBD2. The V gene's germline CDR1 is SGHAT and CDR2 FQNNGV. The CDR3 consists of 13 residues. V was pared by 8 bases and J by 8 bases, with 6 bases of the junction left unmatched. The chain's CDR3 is CASASGSWDEQFF. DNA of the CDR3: TGTGCCAGCGCTAGCGGGAGTTGGGATGAGCAGTTCTTC.

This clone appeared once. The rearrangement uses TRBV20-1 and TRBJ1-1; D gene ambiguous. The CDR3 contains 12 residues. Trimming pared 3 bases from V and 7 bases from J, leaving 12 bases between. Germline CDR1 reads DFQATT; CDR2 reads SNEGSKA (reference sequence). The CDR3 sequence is CSASEGLGEAFF. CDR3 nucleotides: TGCAGTGCTAGTGAGGGTCTAGGTGAAGCTTTCTTT.

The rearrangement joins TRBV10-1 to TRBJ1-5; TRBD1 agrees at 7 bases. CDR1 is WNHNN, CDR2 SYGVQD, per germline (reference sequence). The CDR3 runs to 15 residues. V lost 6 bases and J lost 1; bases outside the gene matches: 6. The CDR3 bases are TGCGCCAGCAGCGACGAGGACAGGAGCAATCAGCCCCAGCATTTT. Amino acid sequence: CASSDEDRSNQPQHF.

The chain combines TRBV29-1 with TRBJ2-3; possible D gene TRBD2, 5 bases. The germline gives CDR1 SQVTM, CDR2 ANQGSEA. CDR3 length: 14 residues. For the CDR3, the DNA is TGCACCTGTGGGCGGGCTTCTGATACAGATACGCAGTATTTT. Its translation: CTCGRASDTDTQYF.

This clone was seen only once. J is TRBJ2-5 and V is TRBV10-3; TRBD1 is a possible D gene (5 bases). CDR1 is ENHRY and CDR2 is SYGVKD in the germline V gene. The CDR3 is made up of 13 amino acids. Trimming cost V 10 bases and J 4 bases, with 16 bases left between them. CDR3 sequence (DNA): TGTGCCACCCAGGGTTCAGATGGAGAGACCCAGTACTTC. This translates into CATQGSDGETQYF.

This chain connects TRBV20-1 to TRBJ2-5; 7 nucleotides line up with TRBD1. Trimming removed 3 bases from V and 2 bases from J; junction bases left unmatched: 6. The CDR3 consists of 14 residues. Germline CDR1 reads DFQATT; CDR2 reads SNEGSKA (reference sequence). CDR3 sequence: CSASGDSQQETQYF. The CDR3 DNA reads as TGCAGTGCTAGTGGGGACAGTCAACAAGAGACCCAGTACTTC.

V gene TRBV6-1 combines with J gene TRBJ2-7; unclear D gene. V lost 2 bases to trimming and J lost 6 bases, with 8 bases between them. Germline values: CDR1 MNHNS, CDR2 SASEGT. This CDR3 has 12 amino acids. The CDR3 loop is CASSEHSLEQYF. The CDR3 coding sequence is TGTGCCAGCAGTGAACACAGCCTCGAGCAGTACTTC.

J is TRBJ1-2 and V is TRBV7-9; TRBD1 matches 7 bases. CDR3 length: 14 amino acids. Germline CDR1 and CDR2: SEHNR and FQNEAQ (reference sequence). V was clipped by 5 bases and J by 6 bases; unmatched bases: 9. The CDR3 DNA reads TGTGCCAGCAGCAGGGGCAGGGGGTTGGATGGCTACACCTTC. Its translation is CASSRGRGLDGYTF.

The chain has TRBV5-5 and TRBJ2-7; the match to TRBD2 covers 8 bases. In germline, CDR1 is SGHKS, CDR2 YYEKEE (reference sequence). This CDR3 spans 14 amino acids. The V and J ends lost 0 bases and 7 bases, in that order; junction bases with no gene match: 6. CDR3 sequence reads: CASSLEGLVGEQYF. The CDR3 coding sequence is TGTGCCAGCAGCTTGGAGGGACTAGTAGGTGAGCAGTACTTC. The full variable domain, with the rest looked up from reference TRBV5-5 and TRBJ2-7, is DAGVTQSPTHLIKTRGQQVTLRCSPISGHKSVSWYQQVLGQGPQFIFQYYEKEERGRGNFPDRFSARQFPNYSSELNVNALLLGDSALYLCASSLEGLVGEQYFGPGTRLTVT.

In nucleotides, the CDR3 is TGTGCCAGCAGCTCCAGGACAGGGGGAGGCACAGATACGCAGTATTTT. Its translation: CASSSRTGGGTDTQYF. The chain links TRBV7-3 to TRBJ2-3; 10 positions agree with TRBD1. The germline gives CDR1 SGHTA, CDR2 FQGTGA. The CDR3 has 16 amino acids. J lost 1 base, V lost 4 bases, and 5 bases had no gene match.

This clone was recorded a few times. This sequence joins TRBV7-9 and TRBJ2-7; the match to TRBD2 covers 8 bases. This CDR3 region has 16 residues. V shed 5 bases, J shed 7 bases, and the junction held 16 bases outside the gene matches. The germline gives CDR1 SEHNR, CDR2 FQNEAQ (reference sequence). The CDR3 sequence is CASSLPHREGPREQYF. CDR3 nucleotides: TGTGCCAGCAGCCTCCCCCACCGGGAGGGCCCTCGAGAGCAGTACTTC.

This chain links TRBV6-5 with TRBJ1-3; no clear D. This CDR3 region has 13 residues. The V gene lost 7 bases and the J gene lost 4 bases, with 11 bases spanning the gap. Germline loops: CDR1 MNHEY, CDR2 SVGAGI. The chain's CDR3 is CASNSGMGNTIYF. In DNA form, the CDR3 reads TGTGCCAGCAATTCGGGGATGGGAAACACCATATATTTT.

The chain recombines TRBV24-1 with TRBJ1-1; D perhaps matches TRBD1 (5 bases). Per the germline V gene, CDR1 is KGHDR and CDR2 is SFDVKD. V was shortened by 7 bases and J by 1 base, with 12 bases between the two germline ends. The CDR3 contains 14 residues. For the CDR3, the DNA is TGTGCCACCAGCCGGGGGACGGAGAACACTGAAGCTTTCTTT. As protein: CATSRGTENTEAFF.

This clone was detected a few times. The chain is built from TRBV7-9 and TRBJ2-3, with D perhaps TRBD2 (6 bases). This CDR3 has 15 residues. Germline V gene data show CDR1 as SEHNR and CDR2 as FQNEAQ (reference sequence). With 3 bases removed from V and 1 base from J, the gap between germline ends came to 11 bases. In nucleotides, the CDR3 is TGTGCCAGCAGCTTGGCGGGAATCGGCACAGATACGCAGTATTTT. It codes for CASSLAGIGTDTQYF.

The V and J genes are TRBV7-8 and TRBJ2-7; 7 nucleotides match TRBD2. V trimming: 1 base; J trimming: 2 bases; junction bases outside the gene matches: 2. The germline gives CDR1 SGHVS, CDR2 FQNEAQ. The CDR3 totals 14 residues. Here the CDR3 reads CASSLGLAAYEQYF. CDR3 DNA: TGTGCCAGCAGCTTAGGCCTAGCGGCCTACGAGCAGTACTTC.

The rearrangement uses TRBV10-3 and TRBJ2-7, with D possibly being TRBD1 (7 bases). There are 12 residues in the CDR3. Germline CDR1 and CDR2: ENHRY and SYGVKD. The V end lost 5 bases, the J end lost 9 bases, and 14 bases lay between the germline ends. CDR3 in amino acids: CAISKTGDWQYF. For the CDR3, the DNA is TGTGCCATCAGTAAAACAGGGGACTGGCAGTACTTC.

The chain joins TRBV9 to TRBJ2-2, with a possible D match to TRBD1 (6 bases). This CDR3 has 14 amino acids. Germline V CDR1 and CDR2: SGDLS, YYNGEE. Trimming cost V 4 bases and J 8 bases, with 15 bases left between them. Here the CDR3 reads CASSSPWGPGELFF. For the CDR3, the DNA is TGTGCCAGCAGCTCTCCTTGGGGGCCGGGGGAGCTGTTTTTT. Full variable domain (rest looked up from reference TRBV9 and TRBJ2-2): DSGVTQTPKHLITATGQRVTLRCSPRSGDLSVYWYQQSLDQGLQFLIQYYNGEERAKGNILERFSAQQFPDLHSELNLSSLELGDSALYFCASSSPWGPGELFFGEGSRLTVL.

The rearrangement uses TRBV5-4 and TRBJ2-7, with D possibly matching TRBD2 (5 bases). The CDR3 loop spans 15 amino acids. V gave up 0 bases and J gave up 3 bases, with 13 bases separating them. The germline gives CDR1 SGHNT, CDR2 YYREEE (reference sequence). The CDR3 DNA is TGTGCCAGCAGCTTGGATGCAGCGGACCTCTACGAGCAGTACTTC. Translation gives CASSLDAADLYEQYF. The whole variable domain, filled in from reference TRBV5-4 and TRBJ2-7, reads ETGVTQSPTHLIKTRGQQVTLRCSSQSGHNTVSWYQQALGQGPQFIFQYYREEENGRGNFPPRFSGLQFPNYSSELNVNALELDDSALYLCASSLDAADLYEQYFGPGTRLTVT.

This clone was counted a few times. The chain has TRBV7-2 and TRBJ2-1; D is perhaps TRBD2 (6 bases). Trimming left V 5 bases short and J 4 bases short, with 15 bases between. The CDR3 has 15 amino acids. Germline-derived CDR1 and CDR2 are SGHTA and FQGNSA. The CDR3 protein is CASSAAGTGYNEQFF. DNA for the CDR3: TGTGCCAGCAGCGCGGCTGGGACTGGTTACAATGAGCAGTTCTTC.

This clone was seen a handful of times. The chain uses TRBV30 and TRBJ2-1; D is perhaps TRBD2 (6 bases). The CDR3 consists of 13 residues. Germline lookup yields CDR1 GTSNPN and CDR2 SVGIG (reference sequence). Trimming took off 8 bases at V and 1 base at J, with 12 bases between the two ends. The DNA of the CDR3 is TGTGCCGGGGGGAAGCGGTCCTACAATGAGCAGTTCTTC. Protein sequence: CAGGKRSYNEQFF.

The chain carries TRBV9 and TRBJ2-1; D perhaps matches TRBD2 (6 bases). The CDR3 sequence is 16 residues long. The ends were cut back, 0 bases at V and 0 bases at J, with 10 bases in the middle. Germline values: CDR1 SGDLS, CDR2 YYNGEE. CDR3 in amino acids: CASSVGPGASYNEQFF. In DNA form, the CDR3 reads TGTGCCAGCAGCGTAGGCCCGGGAGCCTCCTACAATGAGCAGTTCTTC.

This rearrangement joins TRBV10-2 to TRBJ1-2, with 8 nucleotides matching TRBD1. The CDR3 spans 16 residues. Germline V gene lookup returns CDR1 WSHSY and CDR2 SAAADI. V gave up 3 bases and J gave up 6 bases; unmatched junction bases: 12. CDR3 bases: TGCGCCAGCAGTGATCCTTTTGGTGACAGGGGACATGGCTACACCTTC. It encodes CASSDPFGDRGHGYTF.

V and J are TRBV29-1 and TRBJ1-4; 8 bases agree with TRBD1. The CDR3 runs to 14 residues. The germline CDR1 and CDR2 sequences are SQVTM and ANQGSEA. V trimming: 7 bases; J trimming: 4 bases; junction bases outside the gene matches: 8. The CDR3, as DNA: TGCAGCGCCCTGACAGGGGTCGTTAATGAAAAACTGTTTTTT. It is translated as CSALTGVVNEKLFF. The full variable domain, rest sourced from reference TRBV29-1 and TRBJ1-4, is SAVISQKPSRDICQRGTSLTIQCQVDSQVTMMFWYRQQPGQSLTLIATANQGSEATYESGFVIDKFPISRPNLTFSTLTVSNMSPEDSSIYLCSALTGVVNEKLFFGSGTQLSVL.